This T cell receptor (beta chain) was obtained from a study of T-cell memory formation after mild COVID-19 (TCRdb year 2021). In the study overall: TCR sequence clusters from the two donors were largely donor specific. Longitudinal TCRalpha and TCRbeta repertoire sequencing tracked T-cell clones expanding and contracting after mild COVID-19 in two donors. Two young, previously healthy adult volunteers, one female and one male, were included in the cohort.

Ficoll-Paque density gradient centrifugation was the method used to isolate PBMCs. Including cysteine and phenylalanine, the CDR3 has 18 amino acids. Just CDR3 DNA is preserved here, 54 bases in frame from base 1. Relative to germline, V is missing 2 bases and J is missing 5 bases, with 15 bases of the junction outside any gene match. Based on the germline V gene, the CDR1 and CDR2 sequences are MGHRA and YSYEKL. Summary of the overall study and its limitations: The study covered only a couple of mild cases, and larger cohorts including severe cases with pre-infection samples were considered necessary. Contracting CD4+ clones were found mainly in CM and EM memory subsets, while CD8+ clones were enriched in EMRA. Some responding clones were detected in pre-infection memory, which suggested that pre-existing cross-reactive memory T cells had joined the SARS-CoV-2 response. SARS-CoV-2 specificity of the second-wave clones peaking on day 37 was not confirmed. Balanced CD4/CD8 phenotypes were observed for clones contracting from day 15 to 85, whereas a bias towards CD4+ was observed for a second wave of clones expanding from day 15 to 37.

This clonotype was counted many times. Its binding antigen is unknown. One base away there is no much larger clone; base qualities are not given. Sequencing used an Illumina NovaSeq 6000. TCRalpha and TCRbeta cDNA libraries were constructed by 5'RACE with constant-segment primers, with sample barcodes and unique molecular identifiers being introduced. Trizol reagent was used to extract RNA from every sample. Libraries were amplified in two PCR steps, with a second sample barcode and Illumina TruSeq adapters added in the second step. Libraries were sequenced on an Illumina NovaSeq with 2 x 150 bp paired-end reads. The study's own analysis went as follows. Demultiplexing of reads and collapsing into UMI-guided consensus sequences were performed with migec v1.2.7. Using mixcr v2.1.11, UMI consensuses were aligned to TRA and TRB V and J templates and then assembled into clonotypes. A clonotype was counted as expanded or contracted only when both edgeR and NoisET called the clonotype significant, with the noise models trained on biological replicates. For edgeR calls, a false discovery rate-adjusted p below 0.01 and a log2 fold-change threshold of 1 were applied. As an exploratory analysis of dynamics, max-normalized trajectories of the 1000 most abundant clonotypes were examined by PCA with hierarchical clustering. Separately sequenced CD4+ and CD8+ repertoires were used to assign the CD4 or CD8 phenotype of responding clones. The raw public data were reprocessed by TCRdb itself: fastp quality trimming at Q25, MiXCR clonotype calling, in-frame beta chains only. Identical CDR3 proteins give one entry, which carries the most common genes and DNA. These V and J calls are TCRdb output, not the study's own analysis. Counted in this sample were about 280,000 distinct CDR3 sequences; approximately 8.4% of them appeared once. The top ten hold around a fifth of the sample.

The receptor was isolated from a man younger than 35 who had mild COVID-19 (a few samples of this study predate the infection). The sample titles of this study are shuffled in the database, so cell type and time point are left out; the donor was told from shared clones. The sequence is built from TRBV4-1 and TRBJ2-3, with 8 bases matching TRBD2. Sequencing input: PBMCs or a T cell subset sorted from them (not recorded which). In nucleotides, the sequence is TGCGCCAGCAGCCAAACGACGAGGTCGGGGGGGCCGGGAGATACGCAGTATTTT. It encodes CASSQTTRSGGPGDTQYF.